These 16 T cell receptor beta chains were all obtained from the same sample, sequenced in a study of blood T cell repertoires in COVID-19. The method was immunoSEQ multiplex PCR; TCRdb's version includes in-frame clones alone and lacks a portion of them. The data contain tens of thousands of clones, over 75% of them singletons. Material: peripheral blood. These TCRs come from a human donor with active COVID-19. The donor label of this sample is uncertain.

In nucleotides, the CDR3 is TGCGCCAGCAGCCAAGCAGCAGGTAACACTGAAGCTTTCTTT. Translated, it gives CASSQAAGNTEAFF. The chain recombines TRBV4-1 with TRBJ1-1, with D unclear. Germline V lookup: CDR1 MGHRA, CDR2 YSYEKL. V dropped 1 base and J dropped 2 bases, with 8 bases sitting between them. The CDR3 covers 14 residues.

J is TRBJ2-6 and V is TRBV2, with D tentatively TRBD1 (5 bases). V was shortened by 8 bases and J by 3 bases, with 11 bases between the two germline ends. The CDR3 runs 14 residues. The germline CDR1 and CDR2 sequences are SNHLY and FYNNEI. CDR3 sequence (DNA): TGTGCCAGCGGGGCGGAAGGTGGGGCCAACGTCCTGACTTTC. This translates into CASGAEGGANVLTF.

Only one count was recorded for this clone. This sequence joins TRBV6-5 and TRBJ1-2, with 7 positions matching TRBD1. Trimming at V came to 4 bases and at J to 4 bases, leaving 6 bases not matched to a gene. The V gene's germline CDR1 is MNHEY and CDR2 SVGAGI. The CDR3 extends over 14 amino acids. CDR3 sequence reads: CASSSQGSVYGYTF. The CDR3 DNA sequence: TGTGCCAGCAGTTCACAGGGGAGTGTCTATGGCTACACCTTC.

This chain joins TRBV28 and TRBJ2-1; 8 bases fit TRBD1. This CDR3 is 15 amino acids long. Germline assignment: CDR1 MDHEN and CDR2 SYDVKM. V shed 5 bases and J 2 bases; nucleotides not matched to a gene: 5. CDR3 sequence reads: CASSGTGQAYNEQFF. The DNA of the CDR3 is TGTGCCAGCAGTGGGACGGGACAGGCCTACAATGAGCAGTTCTTC.

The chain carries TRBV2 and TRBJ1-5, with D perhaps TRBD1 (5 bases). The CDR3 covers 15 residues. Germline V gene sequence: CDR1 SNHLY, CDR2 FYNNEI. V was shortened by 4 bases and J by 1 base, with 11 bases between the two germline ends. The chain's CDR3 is CASSGLGGSNQPQHF. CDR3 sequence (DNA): TGTGCCAGCAGTGGCCTCGGGGGGAGCAATCAGCCCCAGCATTTT.

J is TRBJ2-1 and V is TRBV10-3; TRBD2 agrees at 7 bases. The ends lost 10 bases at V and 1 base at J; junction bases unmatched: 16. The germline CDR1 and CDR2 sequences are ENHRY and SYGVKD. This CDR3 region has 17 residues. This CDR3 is CATRRFIGGSSYNEQFF. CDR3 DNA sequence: TGTGCCACCCGTCGGTTCATTGGCGGGAGTTCCTACAATGAGCAGTTCTTC.

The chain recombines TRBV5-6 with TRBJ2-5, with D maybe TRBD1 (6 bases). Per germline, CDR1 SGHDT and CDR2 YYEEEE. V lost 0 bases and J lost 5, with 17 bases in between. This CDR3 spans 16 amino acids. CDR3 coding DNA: TGTGCCAGCAGCTTGGGAGCCAGGGGCCCTAGTGAGACCCAGTACTTC. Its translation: CASSLGARGPSETQYF. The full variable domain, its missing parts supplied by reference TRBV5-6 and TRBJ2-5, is DAGVTQSPTHLIKTRGQQVTLRCSPKSGHDTVSWYQQALGQGPQFIFQYYEEEERQRGNFPDRFSGHQFPNYSSELNVNALLLGDSALYLCASSLGARGPSETQYFGPGTRLLVL.

CDR3 residues: CSVGTAEETQYF. The DNA of the CDR3 is TGCAGCGTTGGGACTGCCGAAGAGACCCAGTACTTC. The V and J genes are TRBV29-1 and TRBJ2-5; a weak D match, TRBD2 (5 bases). Germline V CDR1 and CDR2: SQVTM, ANQGSEA. Trimming cost V 4 bases and J 3 bases, with 9 bases left between them. The CDR3 extends over 12 amino acids.

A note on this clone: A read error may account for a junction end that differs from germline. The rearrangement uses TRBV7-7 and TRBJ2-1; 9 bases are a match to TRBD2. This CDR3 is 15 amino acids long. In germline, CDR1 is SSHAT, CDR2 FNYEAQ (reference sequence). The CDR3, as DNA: TGTGCTAGCAGCTTAGAGCTAGCGGGATACAATGAGCAGTTCTTC. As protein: CASSLELAGYNEQFF.

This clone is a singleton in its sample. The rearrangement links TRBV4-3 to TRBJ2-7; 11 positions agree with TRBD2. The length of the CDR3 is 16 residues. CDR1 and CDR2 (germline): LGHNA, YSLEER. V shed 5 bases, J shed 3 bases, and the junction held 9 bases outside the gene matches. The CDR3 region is CASSERLGTSGYEQYF. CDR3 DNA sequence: TGCGCCAGCAGCGAGAGACTAGGGACTAGCGGCTACGAGCAGTACTTC.

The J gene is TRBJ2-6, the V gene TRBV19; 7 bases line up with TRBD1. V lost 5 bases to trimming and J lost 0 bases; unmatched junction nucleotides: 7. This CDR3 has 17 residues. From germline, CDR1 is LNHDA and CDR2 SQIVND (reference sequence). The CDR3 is CASSWGQHLSGANVLTF. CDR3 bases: TGTGCCAGTAGTTGGGGACAGCACCTCTCTGGGGCCAACGTCCTGACTTTC.

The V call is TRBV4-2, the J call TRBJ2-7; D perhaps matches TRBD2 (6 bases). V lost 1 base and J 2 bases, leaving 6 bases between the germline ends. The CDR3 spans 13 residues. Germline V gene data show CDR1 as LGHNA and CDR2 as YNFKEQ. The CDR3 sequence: CASSQGLAYEQYF. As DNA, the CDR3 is TGTGCCAGCAGCCAAGGACTAGCCTACGAGCAGTACTTC.

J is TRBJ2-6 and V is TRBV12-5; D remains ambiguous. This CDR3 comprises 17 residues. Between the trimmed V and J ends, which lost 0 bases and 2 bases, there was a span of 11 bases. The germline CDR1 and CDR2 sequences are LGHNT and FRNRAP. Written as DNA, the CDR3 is TGTGCTAGTGGTTTGGTAATGGGCTCCCCTGGGGCCAACGTCCTGACTTTC. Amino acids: CASGLVMGSPGANVLTF.

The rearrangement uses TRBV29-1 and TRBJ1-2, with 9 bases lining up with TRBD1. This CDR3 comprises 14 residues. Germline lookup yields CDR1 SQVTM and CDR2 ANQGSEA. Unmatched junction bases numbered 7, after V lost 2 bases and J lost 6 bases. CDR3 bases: TGCAGCGTTGAATTCGGGGGACAGGGTGATGGCTACACCTTC. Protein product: CSVEFGGQGDGYTF.

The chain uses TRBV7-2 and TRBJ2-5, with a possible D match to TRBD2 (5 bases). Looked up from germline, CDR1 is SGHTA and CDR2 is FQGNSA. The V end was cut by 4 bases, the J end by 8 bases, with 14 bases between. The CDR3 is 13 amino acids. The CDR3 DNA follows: TGTGCCAGCAGCTCTCTCCTAGAGGGCACCCAGTACTTC. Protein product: CASSSLLEGTQYF.

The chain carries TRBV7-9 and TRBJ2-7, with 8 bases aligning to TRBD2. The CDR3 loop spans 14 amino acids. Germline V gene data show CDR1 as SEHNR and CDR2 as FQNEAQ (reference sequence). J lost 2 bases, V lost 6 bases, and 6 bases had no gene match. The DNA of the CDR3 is TGTGCCAGCAGTTCCCCGGGGGGGGCCTACGAGCAGTACTTC. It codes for CASSSPGGAYEQYF.